This TCR beta chain was identified during a study of beta chain features in type 1 diabetes listed by TCRdb under 2018. Study-level background: No differences in mean age, gender distribution, total cell number or subset yield were found between patients and healthy donors. A total of around 110,000,000 sorted cells were examined across all samples, and RNA yield correlated strongly with the number of cells per subset. In the study, TCRB repertoires of sorted circulating CD4+ T cell subsets from recently diagnosed type 1 diabetes patients were compared with those of matched healthy donors. Whereas all 28 donors provided naive and central memory subsets, regulatory and stem cell-like memory subsets were isolated from just 8 patients and roughly eight healthy donors.

The paper as a whole reports these results and caveats: Because cDNA rather than genomic DNA was sequenced, highly expressing activated cells could have been over-represented, although no difference in activation and CD3 levels was found between groups. Because the HLA sub-analyses included only small numbers of individuals, any influence of HLA type on TCRB rearrangement was left unresolved. Fewer insertions and more nucleotide deletions at VDJ recombination sites were observed in patients with type 1 diabetes, implying thymic rearrangement abnormalities. The naive, central memory and regulatory TCRB repertoires appeared to resemble one another more closely among patients than among healthy donors. Shorter templates might be favored by PCR, yet because patient and control samples were amplified and corrected together, any such skew would affect both groups equally. Type 1 diabetes patients showed a moderate but significant shortening of TCRB CDR3 length in all four CD4+ subsets.

This clone came up a few times. No antigen is known for it. The record has no base qualities; no much larger clone is one base away. V and J are truncated by 5 bases and 3 bases respectively, leaving an intervening sequence of 15 bases. Per the germline V gene, SGHRS is the CDR1 and YFSETQ is the CDR2. From cysteine to phenylalanine, the CDR3 is 14 amino acids long. Just the 42-base CDR3 DNA is kept, in frame starting at base 1. All of the isolated RNA was reverse transcribed with the High Capacity cDNA Reverse Transcription Kit, so expressed TCRB transcripts were sequenced. Naive, central memory and regulatory T cell samples underwent deep immunoSEQ sequencing, averaging approximately 3.5 million total reads per sample. Sorted cells were lysed in RLT buffer, and RNA was extracted using DNase-treated RNeasy Micro or Mini kits according to cell number. To prevent cross-contamination, each cell subset was processed individually, whereas patient and healthy donor samples were processed jointly. The immunoSEQ multiplex PCR was used to amplify TCRB sequences from cDNA, yielding 87-bp fragments that span the CDR3 region. The amplicons were sequenced using the Illumina HiSeq platform. Per the source publication's procedure: PCR bias was corrected computationally using synthetic template baselines, and reads within Hamming distance 2 were collapsed, with unmergeable singletons discarded. By aligning reads against IMGT, V, D and J genes, CDR3 length, and insertions or deletions at six rearrangement sites were assigned. Within each subset, clonotype counts were normalized to sorted cell number, after which true diversity and Gini coefficients were computed with the tcR R package. The overlap coefficient, calculated on TCRB nucleotide sequences, was used to quantify repertoire sharing. As a proxy for the pre-selection repertoire, out-of-frame TCRB sequences from naive cells were analyzed. As stored in TCRdb, this immuneACCESS dataset retains in-frame rearrangements with V and J assigned. A fraction of the clones does not appear; measured against another copy, unresolved V genes explain less than half of the discrepancy, and the remainder lacks a known reason. Clonal size and the V and J genes are those of that table, whereas D and trimming came from the DNA. The sample yields around 300,000 clones; around 16% were counted once. The ten biggest clones cover 0.015% to 0.017% of the sample.

Each donor gave one peripheral blood draw, averaging about 120 mL, which was collected into heparinised tubes. Naive, central memory, regulatory and stem cell-like memory CD4+ T cells were sorted on a BD FACSAria II using a panel including CD45RO, CCR7, CD25, CD127, CD95 and CD27. Purity was above 95% for every sorted population. PBMCs were isolated immediately by Lymphoprep density gradient centrifugation and stained directly without culture. To minimize batch effects, samples were stained and sorted in pairs, one healthy donor with one patient per experiment. This TCR derives from a man aged 18 to 29 with type 1 diabetes. The chain was built from TRBV5-1 and TRBJ2-7; TRBD2 is a weak D gene call, 5 bases matching. Specimen: naive CD4+ T cells from blood. The sample's cell subset or site label is to be understood as: true naive CD4+ T cells. CDR3 region: CASRLNYGSYEQYF. The nucleotides read TGCGCCAGCAGGCTGAATTATGGGAGCTACGAGCAGTACTTC.